These 5 T cell receptor beta chains originate from one sample sequenced in a study of OX40 agonist ivuxolimab in advanced cancers. TCRdb's table, derived via immunoSEQ multiplex PCR, lists solely in-frame clones and lacks some. The table records 59,000 or so clones, 82% of them present only once. The sequencing here drew on CD4+ or CD8+ T cells sorted from blood, taken in a trial of the OX40 agonist ivuxolimab. The receptor set was obtained from an adult with an advanced solid tumor such as melanoma, head and neck, liver or kidney cancer.

This clone was seen a handful of times. The V gene is TRBV6-6, the J gene TRBJ1-6, with TRBD1 matching over 9 bases. J lost 7 bases, V lost 2 bases, and 6 bases had no gene match. Looked up from germline, CDR1 is MNHNY and CDR2 is SVGAGI (reference sequence). This CDR3 is 16 amino acids long. CDR3 coding DNA: TGTGCCAGCAGTTACCGGGACAGGGAGGGAAATTCACCCCTCCACTTT. It specifies CASSYRDREGNSPLHF.

The V gene is TRBV30, the J gene TRBJ2-1; 10 bases agree with TRBD1. The CDR3 totals 13 residues. V was clipped by 4 bases and J by 7 bases; unmatched bases: 4. Germline-derived CDR1 and CDR2 are GTSNPN and SVGIG (reference sequence). Here the CDR3 DNA reads TGTGCCTGGAACGGACAGGGGGGGAATGAGCAGTTCTTC. It translates to CAWNGQGGNEQFF.

The chain recombines TRBV4-3 with TRBJ2-5; 12 bases agree with TRBD2. CDR3 length: 19 amino acids. The V and J ends lost 0 bases and 1 base, in that order; junction bases with no gene match: 9. CDR1 is LGHNA and CDR2 is YSLEER in the germline V gene. The CDR3 spells CASSQENGLAGPIQETQYF. As DNA, the CDR3 is TGCGCCAGCAGCCAAGAGAACGGACTAGCGGGGCCGATCCAAGAGACCCAGTACTTC.

For this clone: The same CDR3 is also encoded by other DNA sequences in this sample. The CDR3 DNA is TGTGCCAGCAAGGAGGGGGGTGCCGGGGAGCTGTTTTTT. Translation gives CASKEGGAGELFF. This rearrangement joins TRBV2 to TRBJ2-2, with D perhaps assigned TRBD1 or TRBD2 (6 bases each). Trimming removed 7 bases at V and 6 bases at J, with 12 bases between. The CDR3 has 13 residues. CDR1 and CDR2 from the germline V gene are SNHLY and FYNNEI.

CDR3 loop: CASGLGSPLHF. The CDR3 bases are TGTGCCAGCGGACTTGGGTCACCCCTCCACTTT. The V gene is TRBV7-2, the J gene TRBJ1-6; D unresolved. V was shortened by 8 bases and J by 10 bases, with 9 bases between the two germline ends. CDR1 SGHTA and CDR2 FQGNSA come from the germline V gene. This CDR3 has 11 amino acids.